Following are 16 T cell receptor beta chains from one sample sequenced in a study of OX40 agonist ivuxolimab in advanced cancers. The table came from immunoSEQ multiplex PCR; TCRdb's copy has only in-frame clones and leaves some out. The table has some 19,000 clones, around 90% seen once. This sample comprised CD4+ or CD8+ T cells sorted from blood, obtained in a trial of the OX40 agonist ivuxolimab. The receptors were gathered from an adult with an advanced solid tumor such as melanoma, head and neck, liver or kidney cancer.

The V call is TRBV20-1, the J call TRBJ2-2; no clear D gene. Trimming removed 4 bases at V and 8 bases at J, with 8 bases between. The germline V gene encodes CDR1 DFQATT and CDR2 SNEGSKA (reference sequence). The CDR3 covers 11 residues. The CDR3 sequence: CSAIAEGELFF. Written as DNA, the CDR3 is TGCAGTGCTATTGCGGAGGGGGAGCTGTTTTTT.

The chain combines TRBV5-5 with TRBJ1-5; D unresolved. Germline values: CDR1 SGHKS, CDR2 YYEKEE (reference sequence). This CDR3 has 16 amino acids. With 0 bases removed from V and 0 bases from J, the gap between germline ends came to 10 bases. The CDR3 reads CASSLANGYSNQPQHF. The CDR3 bases are TGTGCCAGCAGCTTGGCCAACGGCTATAGCAATCAGCCCCAGCATTTT.

This chain connects TRBV7-9 to TRBJ1-1, with D unresolved. There are 14 residues in the CDR3. V lost 1 base, J lost 1 base, and 7 bases lay in between. Per germline, CDR1 SEHNR and CDR2 FQNEAQ (reference sequence). The CDR3 DNA is TGTGCCAGCAGCTTAGTAGGCAGGAACACTGAAGCTTTCTTT. This sequence encodes CASSLVGRNTEAFF.

The chain has TRBV10-3 and TRBJ1-2, with TRBD1 matching over 10 bases. Losses at the gene ends were 7 bases for V and 6 bases for J; bases not matched to a gene: 8. The CDR3 covers 14 residues. Germline V gene lookup returns CDR1 ENHRY and CDR2 SYGVKD. The CDR3 reads CAINLQGTGDGYTF. DNA of the CDR3: TGTGCCATCAATCTCCAAGGGACAGGGGATGGCTACACCTTC.

The V and J genes are TRBV27 and TRBJ2-3; D may be TRBD1 or TRBD2 (5 bases each). V was cut by 4 bases and J by 0 bases, with 11 bases left in between. The CDR3 sequence is 15 residues long. Germline loops: CDR1 MNHEY, CDR2 SMNVEV (reference sequence). This CDR3 reads CASSYGDGSTDTQYF. In DNA form, the CDR3 reads TGTGCCAGCAGTTACGGGGACGGGAGCACAGATACGCAGTATTTT.

The chain uses TRBV7-9 and TRBJ2-7, with TRBD1 matching 8 bases. Germline assignment: CDR1 SEHNR and CDR2 FQNEAQ (reference sequence). V lost 7 bases to trimming and J lost 4 bases; unmatched junction nucleotides: 12. This CDR3 has 15 residues. The CDR3 loop reads CASTPGDDRGYEQYF. The CDR3 DNA reads as TGTGCCAGCACCCCCGGAGACGACAGGGGTTACGAGCAGTACTTC.

The V and J genes are TRBV11-1 and TRBJ1-3; D unclear. Germline CDR1 and CDR2: SGHAT and FQDESV (reference sequence). The germline V and J ends were trimmed by 5 bases and 0 bases, with 14 bases remaining between them. CDR3 size: 16 residues. The CDR3 protein is CASSLRTESSGNTIYF. CDR3 coding DNA: TGTGCCAGCAGCCTAAGGACTGAGAGCTCTGGAAACACCATATATTTT.

This clone has a handful of counts. This sequence joins TRBV10-3 and TRBJ2-7; 8 bases match TRBD1. The CDR3 has 15 residues. V was clipped by 6 bases and J by 3 bases; unmatched bases: 10. Germline V gene lookup returns CDR1 ENHRY and CDR2 SYGVKD. CDR3 in amino acids: CAIRDRQGSNYEQYF. The CDR3 DNA reads as TGTGCCATCAGAGACCGACAGGGGTCTAACTACGAGCAGTACTTC.

This clone was detected only once. V usage is TRBV4-1 and J usage is TRBJ2-3, with TRBD2 as a possible D gene (5 bases). Trimming took off 3 bases at V and 4 bases at J, with 8 bases between the two ends. CDR3 length: 13 residues. Germline-derived CDR1 and CDR2 are MGHRA and YSYEKL. CDR3 region: CASSQAGSDTQYF. CDR3 DNA sequence: TGCGCCAGCAGCCAGGCGGGTTCAGATACGCAGTATTTT.

The chain couples TRBV10-1 to TRBJ1-2; no clear D. CDR1 WNHNN and CDR2 SYGVQD come from the germline V gene (reference sequence). The CDR3 spans 19 residues. The CDR3 is CAPLALRSIKPETFYGYTF. In DNA form, the CDR3 reads TGCGCGCCCTTGGCCTTGAGATCCATCAAACCGGAAACGTTCTATGGCTACACCTTC.

The V call is TRBV14, the J call TRBJ2-3; possible D gene TRBD2, 5 bases. Germline-derived CDR1 and CDR2 are SGHDN and FVKESK. CDR3 length equals 15 residues. V lost 5 bases to trimming and J lost 2 bases, with 14 bases between them. Here the CDR3 reads CASSWGADDTDTQYF. DNA of the CDR3: TGTGCCAGCAGCTGGGGAGCGGATGACACAGATACGCAGTATTTT.

This clone was detected once. This chain connects TRBV9 to TRBJ2-3; the D gene is possibly TRBD1 (5 bases). V shed 2 bases and J shed 6 bases, with 7 bases lying between them. The CDR3 runs to 12 residues. Germline V CDR1 and CDR2: SGDLS, YYNGEE. The CDR3 loop is CASSVDSDTQYF. The CDR3 bases are TGTGCCAGCAGCGTCGACAGTGATACGCAGTATTTT.

Here the CDR3 reads CASSFGRNTGELFF. The CDR3, as DNA: TGTGCCAGCAGCTTCGGCAGAAACACCGGGGAGCTGTTTTTT. The chain couples TRBV11-3 to TRBJ2-2; no definite D call. The V end was cut by 3 bases, the J end by 2 bases, with 7 bases between. Germline V gives CDR1 SGHNT, CDR2 YENEEA. This CDR3 is built from 14 residues.

The chain links TRBV7-9 to TRBJ2-3, with TRBD2 matching 10 bases. J was trimmed by 8 bases and V by 6 bases; bases with no gene match: 20. This CDR3 region has 18 residues. Germline V gives CDR1 SEHNR, CDR2 FQNEAQ (reference sequence). CDR3 sequence: CASSPAASGGRRWGTQYF. As DNA, the CDR3 is TGTGCCAGCAGTCCAGCCGCTAGCGGGGGCCGCCGTTGGGGTACGCAGTATTTT.

The V and J genes are TRBV5-1 and TRBJ1-3; 7 bases fit TRBD1. Germline V lookup: CDR1 SGHRS, CDR2 YFSETQ. V trimming: 3 bases; J trimming: 4 bases; junction bases outside the gene matches: 7. CDR3 length: 15 amino acids. CDR3 region: CASSSDRAAGNTIYF. Written as DNA, the CDR3 is TGCGCCAGCAGCTCAGACAGGGCTGCGGGAAACACCATATATTTT.

The chain combines TRBV19 with TRBJ2-3; TRBD2 is a possible D gene (6 bases). This CDR3 comprises 17 residues. Germline CDR1 and CDR2: LNHDA and SQIVND (reference sequence). Trimming pared 4 bases from V and 0 bases from J, leaving 17 bases between. CDR3 residues: CASSTPASATSTDTQYF. The CDR3 coding sequence is TGTGCCAGTAGTACCCCGGCTAGCGCTACTAGCACAGATACGCAGTATTTT.